A single sample is the source of the 4 T cell receptor beta chains below, sequenced in a study of T cell responses to AZD1222 COVID-19 vaccine. Clones were sequenced by immunoSEQ multiplex PCR, and TCRdb holds only the in-frame ones, with some missing. This table holds 80,000 or so clones, approximately 90% found once. Here the sequenced sample was peripheral blood, taken on day 0 of MenACWY control vaccination. The receptors stem from an adult in good health.

The gene calls are TRBV7-9 and TRBJ2-7, with 12 bases aligning to TRBD2. Germline-derived CDR1 and CDR2 are SEHNR and FQNEAQ (reference sequence). After removal of 4 bases from V and 2 bases from J, the junction contained 0 bases not matched to a gene. CDR3 length: 14 amino acids. The CDR3 region has the DNA TGTGCCAGCAGCTCTAGCGGGAGGGCCTACGAGCAGTACTTC. Protein: CASSSSGRAYEQYF.

The chain recombines TRBV4-3 with TRBJ2-7; 12 nucleotides line up with TRBD2. The CDR3 has 17 amino acids. Germline V lookup: CDR1 LGHNA, CDR2 YSLEER. The ends lost 2 bases at V and 3 bases at J; junction bases unmatched: 8. In DNA form, the CDR3 reads TGCGCCAGCAGCCAACTACTAGCGGGAGGCGAACACTACGAGCAGTACTTC. Its translation is CASSQLLAGGEHYEQYF.

The genes are TRBV2 and TRBJ1-1; D uncertain. V gave up 6 bases and J gave up 3 bases, with 11 bases separating them. In germline, CDR1 is SNHLY, CDR2 FYNNEI. CDR3 size: 13 residues. Here the CDR3 DNA reads TGTGCCAGCAGGGCCGCGTCTGACACTGAAGCTTTCTTT. Amino acid sequence: CASRAASDTEAFF. The full variable domain, in which reference TRBV2 and TRBJ1-1 provide the parts outside the CDR3, is EPEVTQTPSHQVTQMGQEVILRCVPISNHLYFYWYRQILGQKVEFLVSFYNNEISEKSEIFDDQFSVERPDGSNFTLKIRSTKLEDSAMYFCASRAASDTEAFFGQGTRLTVV.

This clone turned up a few times. CDR3 bases: TGTGCCAGCAACGACAGGGAAAGATCACCCCTCCACTTT. Translation gives CASNDRERSPLHF. This rearrangement joins TRBV7-9 to TRBJ1-6, with TRBD1 matching over 7 bases. The CDR3 totals 13 residues. The V and J ends lost 7 bases and 10 bases, in that order; junction bases with no gene match: 7. Germline CDR1 SEHNR, CDR2 FQNEAQ (reference sequence).